This T cell receptor (beta chain) appears in the sequencing data of a study of PD-1 blockade in mismatch repair-deficient tumors. Germline assignment: CDR1 LGHNA and CDR2 YSLEER. CDR3 length: 15 amino acids. The V gene lost 0 bases and the J gene lost 4 bases, with 10 bases spanning the gap. Data came from immunoSEQ multiplex PCR; TCRdb stores just in-frame clones and leaves some out. The data hold about 22,000 clones, with just under 85% observed a single time. The TCR sequence derives from an adult with mismatch repair-deficient cancer. V is TRBV4-3 and J is TRBJ2-1; D is possibly TRBD2 (5 bases). Material: peripheral blood, obtained 2 weeks after starting pembrolizumab. The CDR3 loop is CASSQEWSGYNEQFF. The CDR3 DNA reads as TGCGCCAGCAGCCAAGAGTGGAGCGGATACAATGAGCAGTTCTTC.